The entry below describes one TCR beta chain. Germline V CDR1 and CDR2: MNHEY, SVGAGI. V dropped 5 bases and J dropped 8 bases, with 9 bases sitting between them. This CDR3 region has 12 residues. The sample is drawn from a study of technical replicates of blood from a few donors. The table came from immunoSEQ multiplex PCR; TCRdb's copy has only in-frame clones and leaves some out. The sample lists just under 60,000 clones; about 95% were seen once. This receptor was obtained from a human donor in good health. Some clones in this sample may be carry-over from other donors' samples. The sample was PBMCs. The rearrangement links TRBV6-5 to TRBJ1-4; D is undetermined. CDR3 nucleotide sequence: TGTGCCAGCAGTCCTACCCGGGAAAAACTGTTTTTT. This codes for CASSPTREKLFF.